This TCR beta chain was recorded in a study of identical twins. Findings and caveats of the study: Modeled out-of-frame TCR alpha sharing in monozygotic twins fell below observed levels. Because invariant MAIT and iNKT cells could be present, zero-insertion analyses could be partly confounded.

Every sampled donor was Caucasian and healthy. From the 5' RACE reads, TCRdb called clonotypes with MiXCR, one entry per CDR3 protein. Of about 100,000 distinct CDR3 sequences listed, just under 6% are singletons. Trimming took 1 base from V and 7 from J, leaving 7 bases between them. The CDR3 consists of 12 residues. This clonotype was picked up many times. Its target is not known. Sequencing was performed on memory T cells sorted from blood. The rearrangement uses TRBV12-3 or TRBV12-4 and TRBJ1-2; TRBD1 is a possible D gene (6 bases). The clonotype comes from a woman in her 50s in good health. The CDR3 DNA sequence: TGTGCCAGCAGTTTAGGAGGGGGTGGCTACACCTTC. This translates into CASSLGGGGYTF.